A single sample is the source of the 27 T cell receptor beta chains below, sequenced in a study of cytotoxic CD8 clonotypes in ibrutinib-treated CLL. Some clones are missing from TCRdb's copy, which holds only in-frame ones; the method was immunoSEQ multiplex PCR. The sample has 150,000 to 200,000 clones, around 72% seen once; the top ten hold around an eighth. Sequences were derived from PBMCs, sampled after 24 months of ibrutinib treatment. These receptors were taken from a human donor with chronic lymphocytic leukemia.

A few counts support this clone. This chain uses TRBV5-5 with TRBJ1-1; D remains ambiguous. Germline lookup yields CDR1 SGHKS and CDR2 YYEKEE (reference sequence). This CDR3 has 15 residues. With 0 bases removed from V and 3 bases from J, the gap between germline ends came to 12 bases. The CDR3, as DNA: TGTGCCAGCAGCTTGGTGTGGACTCTAGACACTGAAGCTTTCTTT. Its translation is CASSLVWTLDTEAFF.

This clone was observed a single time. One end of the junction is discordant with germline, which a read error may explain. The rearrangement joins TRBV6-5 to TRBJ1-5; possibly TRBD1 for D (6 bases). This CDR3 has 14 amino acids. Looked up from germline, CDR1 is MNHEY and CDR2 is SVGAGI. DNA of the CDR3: TGTGCCAGCAGACAGGGTTCGAGCAATCAGCCTCAGCATTTT. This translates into CASRQGSSNQPQHF.

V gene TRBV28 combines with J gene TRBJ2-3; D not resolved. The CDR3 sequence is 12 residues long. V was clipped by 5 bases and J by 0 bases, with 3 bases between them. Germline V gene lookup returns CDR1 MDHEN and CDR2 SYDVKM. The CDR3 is CASSLSTDTQYF. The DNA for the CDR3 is TGTGCCAGCAGTCTCAGCACAGATACGCAGTATTTT.

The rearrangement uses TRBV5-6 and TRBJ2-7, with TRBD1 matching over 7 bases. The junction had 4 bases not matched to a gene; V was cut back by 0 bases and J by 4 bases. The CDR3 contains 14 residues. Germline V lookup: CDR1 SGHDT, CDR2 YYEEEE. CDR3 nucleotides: TGTGCCAGCAGCTTGGTAGGGGGCGAGTACGAGCAGTACTTC. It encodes CASSLVGGEYEQYF.

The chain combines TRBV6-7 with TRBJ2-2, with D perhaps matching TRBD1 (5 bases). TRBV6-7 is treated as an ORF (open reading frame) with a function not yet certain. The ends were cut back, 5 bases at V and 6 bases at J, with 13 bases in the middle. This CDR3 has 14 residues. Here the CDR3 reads CASSKPQGSGELFF. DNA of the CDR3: TGTGCCAGCAGTAAGCCGCAGGGTTCCGGGGAGCTGTTTTTT.

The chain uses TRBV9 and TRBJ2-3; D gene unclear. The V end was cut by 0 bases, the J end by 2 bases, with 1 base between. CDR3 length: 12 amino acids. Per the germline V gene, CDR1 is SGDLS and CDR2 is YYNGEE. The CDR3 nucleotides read TGTGCCAGCAGCGTAGTCACAGATACGCAGTATTTT. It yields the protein CASSVVTDTQYF.

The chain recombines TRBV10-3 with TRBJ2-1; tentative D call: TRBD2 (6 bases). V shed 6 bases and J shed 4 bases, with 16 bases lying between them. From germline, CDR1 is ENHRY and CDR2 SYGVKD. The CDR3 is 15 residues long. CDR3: CAIRGTTSTYNEQFF. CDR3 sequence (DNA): TGTGCCATCAGAGGAACTACTAGCACGTACAATGAGCAGTTCTTC.

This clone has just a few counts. CDR3 in DNA: TGTGCCAGCAGACATCAAGGTACGGGACAGGGCTACGAGCAGTACTTC. Translation gives CASRHQGTGQGYEQYF. This chain joins TRBV6-6 and TRBJ2-7, with 9 bases aligning to TRBD1. CDR1 and CDR2 (germline): MNHNY, SVGAGI (reference sequence). This CDR3 has 16 residues. With 6 bases clipped from V and 3 bases from J, the junction kept 12 bases outside the gene matches.

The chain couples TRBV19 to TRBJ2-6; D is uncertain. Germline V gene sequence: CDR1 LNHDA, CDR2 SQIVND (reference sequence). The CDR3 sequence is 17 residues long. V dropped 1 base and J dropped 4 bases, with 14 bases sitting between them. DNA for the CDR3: TGTGCCAGTAGTATAGCCCCCGTCATGGGCGGGGCCAACGTCCTGACTTTC. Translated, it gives CASSIAPVMGGANVLTF.

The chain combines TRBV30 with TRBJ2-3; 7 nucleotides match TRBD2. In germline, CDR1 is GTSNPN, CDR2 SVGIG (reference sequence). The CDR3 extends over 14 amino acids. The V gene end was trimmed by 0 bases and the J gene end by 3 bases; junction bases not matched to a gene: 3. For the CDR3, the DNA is TGTGCCTGGAGTGTACCGGGGGGAACAGATACGCAGTATTTT. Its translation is CAWSVPGGTDTQYF.

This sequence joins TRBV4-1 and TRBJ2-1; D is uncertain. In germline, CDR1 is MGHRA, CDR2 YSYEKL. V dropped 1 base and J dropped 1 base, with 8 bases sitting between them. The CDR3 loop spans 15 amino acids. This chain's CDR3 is CASSQGASSYNEQFF. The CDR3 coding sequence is TGCGCCAGCAGCCAAGGGGCGAGTTCCTACAATGAGCAGTTCTTC.

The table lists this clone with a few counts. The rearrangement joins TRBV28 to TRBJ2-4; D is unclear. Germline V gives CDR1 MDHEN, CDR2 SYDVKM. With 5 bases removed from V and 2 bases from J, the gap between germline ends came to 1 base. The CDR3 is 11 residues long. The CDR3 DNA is TGTGCCAGCAGTACCAAAAACATTCAGTACTTC. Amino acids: CASSTKNIQYF.

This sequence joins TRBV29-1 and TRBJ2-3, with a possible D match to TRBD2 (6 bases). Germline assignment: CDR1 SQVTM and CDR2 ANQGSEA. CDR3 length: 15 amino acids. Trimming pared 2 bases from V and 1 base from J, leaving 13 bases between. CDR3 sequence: CSVEPQWEGTDTQYF. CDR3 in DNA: TGCAGCGTTGAACCGCAGTGGGAGGGCACAGATACGCAGTATTTT.

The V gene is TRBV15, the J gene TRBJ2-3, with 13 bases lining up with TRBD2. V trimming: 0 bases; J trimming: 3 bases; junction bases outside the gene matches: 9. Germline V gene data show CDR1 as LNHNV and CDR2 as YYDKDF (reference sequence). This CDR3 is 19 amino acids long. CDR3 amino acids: CATSRDPPGLAGVTDTQYF. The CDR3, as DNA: TGTGCCACCAGCAGAGATCCCCCCGGACTAGCGGGGGTAACAGATACGCAGTATTTT.

The CDR3 DNA follows: TGTGCCAGCAGCGTACTAGTTGGCTACAATGAGCAGTTCTTC. Amino acid sequence: CASSVLVGYNEQFF. The chain uses TRBV9 and TRBJ2-1; D is unresolved. The germline gives CDR1 SGDLS, CDR2 YYNGEE. V lost 1 base, J lost 3 bases, and 8 bases lay in between. There are 14 residues in the CDR3.

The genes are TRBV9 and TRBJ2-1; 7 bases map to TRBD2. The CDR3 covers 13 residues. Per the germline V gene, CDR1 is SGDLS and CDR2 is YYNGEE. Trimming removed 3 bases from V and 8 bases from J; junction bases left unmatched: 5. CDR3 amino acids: CASSGTSFYEQFF. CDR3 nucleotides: TGTGCCAGCAGCGGGACTAGTTTCTATGAGCAGTTCTTC.

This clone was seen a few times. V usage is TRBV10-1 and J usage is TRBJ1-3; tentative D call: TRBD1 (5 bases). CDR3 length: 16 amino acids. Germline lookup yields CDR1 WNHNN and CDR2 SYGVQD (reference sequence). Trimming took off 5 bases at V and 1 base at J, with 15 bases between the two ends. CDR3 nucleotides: TGCGCCAGCAGTCCGAAAGGGGTCGGGTCTGGAAACACCATATATTTT. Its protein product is CASSPKGVGSGNTIYF.

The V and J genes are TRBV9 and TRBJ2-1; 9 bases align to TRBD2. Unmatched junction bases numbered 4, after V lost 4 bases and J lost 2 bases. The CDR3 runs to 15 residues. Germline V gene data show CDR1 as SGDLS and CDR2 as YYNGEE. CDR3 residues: CASSPSGRPYNEQFF. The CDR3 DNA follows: TGTGCCAGCAGCCCGAGCGGGAGGCCCTACAATGAGCAGTTCTTC.

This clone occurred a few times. DNA of the CDR3: TGTGCCAGCAGCTTAAGAAGGACCCTAGACACTGAAGCTTTCTTT. Protein: CASSLRRTLDTEAFF. This rearrangement joins TRBV7-2 to TRBJ1-1; unclear D gene. Per the germline V gene, CDR1 is SGHTA and CDR2 is FQGNSA. V was trimmed by 2 bases and J by 3 bases, leaving 13 bases between them. The CDR3 has 15 residues.

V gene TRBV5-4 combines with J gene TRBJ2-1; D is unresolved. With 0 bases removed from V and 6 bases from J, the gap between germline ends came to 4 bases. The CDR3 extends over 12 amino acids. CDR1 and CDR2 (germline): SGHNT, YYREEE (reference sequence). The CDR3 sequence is CASSLGLNEQFF. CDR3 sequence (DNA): TGTGCCAGCAGCTTGGGCCTCAATGAGCAGTTCTTC.

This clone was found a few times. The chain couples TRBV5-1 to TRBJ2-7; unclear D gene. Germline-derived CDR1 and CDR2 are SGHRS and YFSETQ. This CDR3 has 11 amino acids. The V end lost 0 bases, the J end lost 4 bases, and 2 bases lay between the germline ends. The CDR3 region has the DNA TGCGCCAGCAGCTTGGGGTACGAGCAGTACTTC. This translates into CASSLGYEQYF.

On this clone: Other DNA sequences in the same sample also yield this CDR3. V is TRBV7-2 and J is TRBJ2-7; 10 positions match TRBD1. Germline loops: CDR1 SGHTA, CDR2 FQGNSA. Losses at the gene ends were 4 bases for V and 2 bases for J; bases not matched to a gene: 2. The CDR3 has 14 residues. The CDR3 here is CASSWGQGTYEQYF. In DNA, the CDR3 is TGTGCCAGCAGCTGGGGACAGGGGACCTACGAGCAGTACTTC.

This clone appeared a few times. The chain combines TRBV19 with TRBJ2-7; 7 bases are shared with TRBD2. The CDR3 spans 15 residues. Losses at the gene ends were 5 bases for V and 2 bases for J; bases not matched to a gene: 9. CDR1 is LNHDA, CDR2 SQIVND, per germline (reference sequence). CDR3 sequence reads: CASSSSSGAAYEQYF. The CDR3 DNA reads TGTGCCAGTAGTTCCTCTAGCGGAGCAGCCTACGAGCAGTACTTC.

CDR3 protein: CASSHQELGGNPYEQYF. In DNA, the CDR3 is TGCGCCAGCAGCCACCAAGAGCTGGGGGGTAACCCCTACGAGCAGTACTTC. The gene calls are TRBV4-1 and TRBJ2-7; perhaps TRBD2 as D (6 bases). This CDR3 is 17 amino acids long. CDR1 is MGHRA, CDR2 YSYEKL, per germline. V gave up 3 bases and J gave up 2 bases, with 20 bases separating them.

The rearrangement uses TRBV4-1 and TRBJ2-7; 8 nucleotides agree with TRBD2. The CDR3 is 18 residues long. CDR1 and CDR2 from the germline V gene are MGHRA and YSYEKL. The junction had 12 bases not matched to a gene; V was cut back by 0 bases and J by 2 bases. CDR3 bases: TGCGCCAGCAGCCAAGATAGGAGAACAGCGGGAGTTGCCTACGAGCAGTACTTC. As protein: CASSQDRRTAGVAYEQYF.

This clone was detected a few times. The CDR3 DNA reads as TGTGCCAGCAGCTTGGGAGGGGTCTATGGCTACACCTTC. Translating it yields CASSLGGVYGYTF. The rearrangement joins TRBV5-4 to TRBJ1-2, with a possible D match to TRBD1 (5 bases). Germline V CDR1 and CDR2: SGHNT, YYREEE (reference sequence). This CDR3 has 13 residues. V lost 0 bases to trimming and J lost 4 bases, with 7 bases between them.

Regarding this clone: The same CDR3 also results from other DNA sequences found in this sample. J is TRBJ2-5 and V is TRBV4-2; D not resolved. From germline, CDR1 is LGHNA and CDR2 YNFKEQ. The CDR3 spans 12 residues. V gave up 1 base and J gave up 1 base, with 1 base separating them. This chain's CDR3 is CASSQAQETQYF. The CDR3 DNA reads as TGTGCCAGCAGCCAAGCCCAAGAGACCCAGTACTTC.